This TCR beta chain was documented in a study of CXCR3-negative and CXCR3-positive naive CD8 T cells. Germline V gene lookup returns CDR1 SGHVS and CDR2 FQNEAQ. The CDR3 consists of 16 residues. TRB cDNA was prepared as libraries by UMI-labeled 5' RACE. From its re-call of the 5' RACE reads, TCRdb lists each CDR3 protein once, without DNA. This sample lists roughly 120,000 distinct CDR3 sequences; its ten largest clones have 0.5% to 0.7%. To note about this clonotype: Its antigen remains unknown.

Study findings and constraints: Diversity in memory CD8+ cells fell much lower than the comparably high levels seen in both naive subsets. In CXCR3-positive naive cells, the TRB CDR3s were more hydrophobic than in CXCR3-negative naive cells. Similar TRBV-TRBJ usage characterized naive CXCR3-negative and CXCR3-positive cells; memory cells differed.

Naive CD8+ T cells showed CD45RO-CCR7+CD27+CD95-. The TCR sequence derives from a human donor in good health. Some clones in this sample may be carry-over from other donors' samples. This chain joins TRBV7-8 and TRBJ2-1; TCRdb reports TRBD2, a call that lacks DNA to check it against. Input material: naive CXCR3+ CD8+ T cells from blood. Subset given: CD45RO-CCR7+CD27+CD95- naive CD8+ T cells expressing CXCR3 (TNR3+). The chain's CDR3 is CASSLRTSGEENEQFF.